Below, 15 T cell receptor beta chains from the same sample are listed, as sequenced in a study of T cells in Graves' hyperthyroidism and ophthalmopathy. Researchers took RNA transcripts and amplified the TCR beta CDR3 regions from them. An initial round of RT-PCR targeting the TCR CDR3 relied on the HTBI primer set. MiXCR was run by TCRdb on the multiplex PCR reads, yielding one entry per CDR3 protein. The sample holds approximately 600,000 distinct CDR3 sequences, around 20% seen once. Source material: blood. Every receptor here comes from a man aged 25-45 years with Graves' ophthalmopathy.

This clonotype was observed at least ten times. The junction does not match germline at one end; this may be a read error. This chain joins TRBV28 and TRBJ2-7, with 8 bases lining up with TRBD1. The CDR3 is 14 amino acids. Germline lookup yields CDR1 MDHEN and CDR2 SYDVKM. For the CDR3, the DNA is TGCGCCAGCAGCTTCGCAGGGGGCGCCTACGAGCAGTACTTC. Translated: CASSFAGGAYEQYF.

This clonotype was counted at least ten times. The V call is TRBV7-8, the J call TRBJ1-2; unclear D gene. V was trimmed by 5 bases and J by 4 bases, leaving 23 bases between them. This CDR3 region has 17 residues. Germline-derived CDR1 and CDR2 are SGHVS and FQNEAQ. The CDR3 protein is CASSVGPVLLEIYGYTF. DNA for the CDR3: TGTGCCAGCAGCGTCGGACCGGTGCTACTTGAGATCTATGGCTACACCTTC.

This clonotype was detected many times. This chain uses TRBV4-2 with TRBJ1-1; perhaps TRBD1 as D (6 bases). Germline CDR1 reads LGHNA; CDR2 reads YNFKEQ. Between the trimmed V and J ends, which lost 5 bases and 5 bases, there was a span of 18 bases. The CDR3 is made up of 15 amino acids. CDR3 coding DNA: TGTGCCAGCAGCGTGGACAGCCCAACGGTGACTGAAGCTTTCTTT. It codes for CASSVDSPTVTEAFF.

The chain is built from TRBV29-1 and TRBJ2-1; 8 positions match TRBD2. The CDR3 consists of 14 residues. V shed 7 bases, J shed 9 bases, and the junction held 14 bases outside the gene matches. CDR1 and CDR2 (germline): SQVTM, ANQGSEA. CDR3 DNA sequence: TGCAGCGGGGAGGACGGGAGGGCCGGAGCTGAGCAGTTCTTC. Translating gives CSGEDGRAGAEQFF.

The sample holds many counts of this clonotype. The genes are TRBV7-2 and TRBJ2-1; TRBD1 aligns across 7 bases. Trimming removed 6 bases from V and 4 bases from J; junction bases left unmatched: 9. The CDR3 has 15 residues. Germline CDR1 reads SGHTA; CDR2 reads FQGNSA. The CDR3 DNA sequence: TGTGCCAGCAGTTCTGAGGGGGCTGATTACAATGAGCAGTTCTTC. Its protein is CASSSEGADYNEQFF.

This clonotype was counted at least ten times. DNA for the CDR3: TGTGCCAGCAGTACGACCACGAAGGGGAGCGGATACGAGCAGTACTTC. Its translation is CASSTTTKGSGYEQYF. This chain joins TRBV6-2 or TRBV6-3 and TRBJ2-7; D may be TRBD1 or TRBD2 (5 bases each). Deletions cut 5 bases from V and 4 bases from J, with 21 bases between. CDR1 MNHEY and CDR2 SVGEGT come from the germline V gene. This CDR3 is 16 amino acids long.

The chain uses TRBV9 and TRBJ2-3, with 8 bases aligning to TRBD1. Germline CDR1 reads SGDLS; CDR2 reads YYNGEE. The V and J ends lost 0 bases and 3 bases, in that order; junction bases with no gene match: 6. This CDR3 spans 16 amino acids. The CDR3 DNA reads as TGTGCCAGCAGCGTAGGTCCAGGGGGCGGGACAGATACGCAGTATTTT. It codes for CASSVGPGGGTDTQYF.

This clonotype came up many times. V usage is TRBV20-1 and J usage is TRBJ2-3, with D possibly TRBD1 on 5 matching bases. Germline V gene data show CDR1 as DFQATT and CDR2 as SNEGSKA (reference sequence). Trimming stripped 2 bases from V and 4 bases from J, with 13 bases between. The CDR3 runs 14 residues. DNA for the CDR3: TGCAGTGCTAGACCCTCAGGGCTTCCAGATACGCAGTATTTT. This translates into CSARPSGLPDTQYF.

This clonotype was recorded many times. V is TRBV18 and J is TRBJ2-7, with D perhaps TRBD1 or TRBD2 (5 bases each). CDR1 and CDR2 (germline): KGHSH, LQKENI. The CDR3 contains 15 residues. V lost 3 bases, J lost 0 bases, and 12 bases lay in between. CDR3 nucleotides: TGTGCCAGCTCACCCCCCGGGACGAGCTCCTACGAGCAGTACTTC. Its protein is CASSPPGTSSYEQYF.

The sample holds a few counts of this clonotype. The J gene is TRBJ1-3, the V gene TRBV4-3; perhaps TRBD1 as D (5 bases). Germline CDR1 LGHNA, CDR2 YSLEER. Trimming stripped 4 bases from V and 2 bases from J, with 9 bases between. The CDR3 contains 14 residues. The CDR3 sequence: CASSPAGAGNTIYF. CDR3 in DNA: TGCGCCAGCAGCCCGGCGGGGGCTGGAAACACCATATATTTT.

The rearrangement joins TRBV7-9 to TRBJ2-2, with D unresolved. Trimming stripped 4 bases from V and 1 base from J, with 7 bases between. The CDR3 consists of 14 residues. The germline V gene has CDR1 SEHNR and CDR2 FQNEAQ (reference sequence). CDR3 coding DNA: TGTGCCAGCAGCTCTCGACAGAACACCGGGGAGCTGTTTTTT. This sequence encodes CASSSRQNTGELFF.

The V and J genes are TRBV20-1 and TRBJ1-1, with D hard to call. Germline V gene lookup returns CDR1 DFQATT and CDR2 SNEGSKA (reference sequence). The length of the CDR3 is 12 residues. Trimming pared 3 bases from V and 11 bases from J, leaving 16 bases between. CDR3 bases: TGCAGTGCTAGCGGGTCCGACGAGTGGGCTTTCTTT. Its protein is CSASGSDEWAFF.

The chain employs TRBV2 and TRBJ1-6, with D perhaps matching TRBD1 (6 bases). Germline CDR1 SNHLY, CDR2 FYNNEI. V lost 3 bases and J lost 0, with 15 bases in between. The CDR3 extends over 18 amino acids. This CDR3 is CASSEGGTASSYNSPLHF. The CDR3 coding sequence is TGTGCCAGCAGTGAGGGGGGCACAGCGAGCTCCTATAATTCACCCCTCCACTTT.

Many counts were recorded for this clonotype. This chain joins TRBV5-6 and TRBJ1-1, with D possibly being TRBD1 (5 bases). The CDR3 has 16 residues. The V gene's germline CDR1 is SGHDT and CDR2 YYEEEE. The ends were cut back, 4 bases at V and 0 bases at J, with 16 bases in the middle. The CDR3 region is CASSPGLRVMNTEAFF. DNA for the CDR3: TGTGCCAGCAGCCCAGGGTTACGGGTCATGAACACTGAAGCTTTCTTT.

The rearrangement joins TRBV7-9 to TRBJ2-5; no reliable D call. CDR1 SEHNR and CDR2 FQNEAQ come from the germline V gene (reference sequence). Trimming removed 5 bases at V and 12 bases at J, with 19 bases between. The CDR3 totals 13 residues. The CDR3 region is CASSLPYGGVEYF. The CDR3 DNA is TGTGCCAGCAGCCTCCCCTACGGTGGGGTCGAGTACTTC.